These 15 T cell receptor beta chains originate from one sample sequenced in a study of blood T cell repertoires in COVID-19. Assay: immunoSEQ multiplex PCR; the TCRdb copy retains only in-frame clones and omits some. The table shows roughly 150,000 clones, with approximately 91% occurring only once. Material: peripheral blood. The origin of the receptors is an older woman with acute or convalescent COVID-19.

This clone was seen once. The rearrangement uses TRBV18 and TRBJ2-1; 11 bases are shared with TRBD2. The CDR3 contains 18 residues. Germline V gene sequence: CDR1 KGHSH, CDR2 LQKENI. V lost 0 bases, J lost 3 bases, and 7 bases stayed unmatched. In DNA form, the CDR3 reads TGTGCCAGCTCACCACCCGGTAGCGGGGGGGCACTCTACAATGAGCAGTTCTTC. Residues: CASSPPGSGGALYNEQFF.

This chain uses TRBV24-1 with TRBJ2-3; 7 bases align to TRBD1. Germline loops: CDR1 KGHDR, CDR2 SFDVKD. The CDR3 runs 17 residues. V lost 0 bases to trimming and J lost 4 bases; unmatched junction nucleotides: 9. The CDR3 DNA sequence: TGTGCCACCAGTGATTTGACCGGGACAGCAAGCCCAGATACGCAGTATTTT. Amino acids: CATSDLTGTASPDTQYF.

This clone was counted once. V gene TRBV12-3 or TRBV12-4 combines with J gene TRBJ2-1, with D maybe TRBD1 (5 bases). The CDR3 loop spans 12 amino acids. V was trimmed by 6 bases and J by 8 bases, leaving 11 bases between them. This chain's CDR3 is CASSPGWDEQFF. DNA for the CDR3: TGTGCCAGCAGCCCAGGGTGGGATGAGCAGTTCTTC.

The rearrangement uses TRBV7-8 and TRBJ1-6, with D possibly being TRBD1 (5 bases). Germline loops: CDR1 SGHVS, CDR2 FQNEAQ. The CDR3 covers 19 residues. Trimming removed 1 base from V and 2 bases from J, with 18 bases in between. CDR3 DNA: TGTGCCAGCAGCTTAGATAGGTCAGGGAAGGTCGCCTATAATTCACCCCTCCACTTT. Translating gives CASSLDRSGKVAYNSPLHF.

The chain employs TRBV28 and TRBJ2-1; TRBD2 agrees at 7 bases. The CDR3 extends over 15 amino acids. The ends lost 5 bases at V and 5 bases at J; junction bases unmatched: 9. Germline V gene sequence: CDR1 MDHEN, CDR2 SYDVKM. The CDR3 here is CASSKGLAVNNEQFF. For the CDR3, the DNA is TGTGCCAGCAGTAAAGGGCTAGCGGTAAACAATGAGCAGTTCTTC.

DNA for the CDR3: TGTGCCAGCTCACCACCGGGACTCCTAGCCAACGTCCTGACTTTC. Protein product: CASSPPGLLANVLTF. The chain employs TRBV18 and TRBJ2-6; possibly TRBD2 for D (6 bases). The CDR3 is 15 amino acids. Germline CDR1 KGHSH, CDR2 LQKENI. V gave up 0 bases and J gave up 7 bases, with 10 bases separating them.

The V call is TRBV6-2 or TRBV6-3, the J call TRBJ2-3, with 10 bases aligning to TRBD2. The V segment lost 4 bases and the J segment 2 bases; nucleotides outside the gene matches: 9. The CDR3 covers 17 residues. In germline, CDR1 is MNHEY, CDR2 SVGEGT. Written as DNA, the CDR3 is TGTGCCAGCAGTTCCTCCCCTAGCGGGGGTTTCACAGATACGCAGTATTTT. As protein: CASSSSPSGGFTDTQYF.

The gene calls are TRBV5-1 and TRBJ2-3, with 9 nucleotides matching TRBD2. CDR1 and CDR2 (germline): SGHRS, YFSETQ. This CDR3 region has 15 residues. J lost 2 bases, V lost 9 bases, and 10 bases had no gene match. The CDR3 protein is CAIFLAGIITDTQYF. The CDR3, as DNA: TGCGCCATCTTCCTAGCGGGAATCATCACAGATACGCAGTATTTT.

This clone was detected once. The V call is TRBV5-1, the J call TRBJ1-2; 7 nucleotides align to TRBD1. Germline CDR1 and CDR2: SGHRS and YFSETQ. This CDR3 region has 13 residues. Germline trimming cut 4 bases from V and 8 bases from J; bases unmatched to any gene: 8. The CDR3 here is CASSPGGSGGYTF. The CDR3 nucleotides are TGCGCCAGCAGCCCAGGGGGATCTGGAGGCTACACCTTC.

V usage is TRBV27 and J usage is TRBJ2-3; D is unclear. The germline V gene encodes CDR1 MNHEY and CDR2 SMNVEV (reference sequence). Trimming cost V 3 bases and J 6 bases, with 13 bases left between them. This CDR3 has 14 residues. CDR3 sequence reads: CASSFVLSIDTQYF. DNA for the CDR3: TGTGCCAGCAGTTTCGTTTTATCTATTGATACGCAGTATTTT.

The chain uses TRBV27 and TRBJ1-6, with 11 bases matching TRBD1. V shed 4 bases and J 9 bases; nucleotides not matched to a gene: 5. Germline lookup yields CDR1 MNHEY and CDR2 SMNVEV (reference sequence). The CDR3 covers 15 residues. The CDR3 loop is CASSSSDRGRSPLHF. The CDR3 DNA reads as TGTGCCAGCAGTTCGTCGGACAGGGGGCGTTCACCCCTCCACTTT.

Of note for this clone: This sample includes further DNA sequences coding for the same CDR3. The gene calls are TRBV12-3 or TRBV12-4 and TRBJ1-2, with D possibly TRBD1 on 5 matching bases. V was cut by 0 bases and J by 4 bases, with 6 bases left in between. This CDR3 contains 13 residues. This chain's CDR3 is CASSLAGGYGYTF. The CDR3, as DNA: TGTGCCAGCAGTTTAGCCGGGGGCTATGGCTACACCTTC.

This rearrangement joins TRBV5-8 to TRBJ1-2, with TRBD1 matching over 9 bases. Losses at the gene ends were 4 bases for V and 8 bases for J; bases not matched to a gene: 9. The germline CDR1 and CDR2 sequences are SGHTS and YDEGEE. The CDR3 is 14 amino acids. Here the CDR3 DNA reads TGTGCCAGCAGCAAGCGCACAGGGGGCAACGGCTACACCTTC. Translated, it gives CASSKRTGGNGYTF.

V usage is TRBV19 and J usage is TRBJ1-1, with 7 bases fitting TRBD1. V was clipped by 2 bases and J by 1 base; unmatched bases: 4. Germline-derived CDR1 and CDR2 are LNHDA and SQIVND (reference sequence). CDR3 size: 15 residues. The CDR3 nucleotides are TGTGCCAGTAGTATACCGGGACAGAGGAACACTGAAGCTTTCTTT. This translates into CASSIPGQRNTEAFF.

CDR3 residues: CASSPIPPGIGTGELFF. CDR3 sequence (DNA): TGTGCCAGCAGCCCCATCCCCCCAGGAATCGGCACCGGGGAGCTGTTTTTT. The chain employs TRBV7-8 and TRBJ2-2; no reliable D call. V was cut by 5 bases and J by 4 bases, with 20 bases left in between. Germline V lookup: CDR1 SGHVS, CDR2 FQNEAQ. The CDR3 spans 17 residues.